This TCR beta chain was profiled in a study of chemoradiotherapy in HPV16-positive cancers. Sequencing used immunoSEQ multiplex PCR; TCRdb keeps in-frame clones, though not all of them. Among nearly 9,000 clones, approximately 76% were seen once, and the ten largest hold roughly 9%. Per the germline V gene, CDR1 is LNHNV and CDR2 is YYDKDF (reference sequence). The CDR3 sequence is 16 residues long. V lost 8 bases to trimming and J lost 3 bases; unmatched junction nucleotides: 6. General observations from the study: Only a couple of HPV16-positive patients supplied the functional HPV-specificity definition. For HPV16-positive patients, expanding HPV-responsive T cells associated with longer recurrence-free survival. Candidate HPV-specific clones and E7-related TCR motifs grew in tumor during treatment.

Concerning this clone: Its antigen remains unidentified.

Over chemoradiotherapy, repertoires were sampled more than once. The chain is built from TRBV15 and TRBJ2-1; 14 bases fit TRBD2. The origin of this receptor is a human donor with HPV-associated anogenital cancer. Sampling took place from a patient who underwent chemoradiotherapy. The CDR3 is CATGTSGGEFYNEQFF. The CDR3 bases are TGTGCCACCGGGACTAGCGGGGGAGAGTTCTACAATGAGCAGTTCTTC.